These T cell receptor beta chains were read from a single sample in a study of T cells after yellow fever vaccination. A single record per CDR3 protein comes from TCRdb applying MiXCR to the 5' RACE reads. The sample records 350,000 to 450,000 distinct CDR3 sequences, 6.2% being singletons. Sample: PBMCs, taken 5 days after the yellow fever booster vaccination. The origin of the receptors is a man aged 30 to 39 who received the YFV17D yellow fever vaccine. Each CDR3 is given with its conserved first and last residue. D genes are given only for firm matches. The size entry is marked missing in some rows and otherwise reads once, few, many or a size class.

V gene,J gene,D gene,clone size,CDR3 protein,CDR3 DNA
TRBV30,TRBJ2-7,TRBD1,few,CAWSVGTGAYEQYF,TGTGCCTGGAGTGTGGGGACAGGAGCCTACGAGCAGTACTTC
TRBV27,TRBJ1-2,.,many,CASRTHTGRDGYTF,TGTGCCAGCAGGACCCATACAGGGAGGGATGGCTACACCTTC
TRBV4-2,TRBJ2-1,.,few,CASSQDSGIYNEQFF,TGTGCCAGCAGCCAAGACTCCGGGATCTACAATGAGCAGTTCTTC
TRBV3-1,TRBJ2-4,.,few,CASSQAGGIQYF,TGTGCCAGCAGCCAAGCCGGCGGCATTCAGTACTTC
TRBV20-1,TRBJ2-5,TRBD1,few,CSARGQRETQYF,TGCAGTGCTCGGGGACAGCGGGAGACCCAGTACTTC
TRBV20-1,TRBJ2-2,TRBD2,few,CSARRVREANTGELFF,TGCAGTGCTAGAAGGGTGCGGGAGGCGAACACCGGGGAGCTGTTTTTT
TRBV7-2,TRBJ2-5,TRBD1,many,CASSFGQGGETQYF,TGTGCCAGCAGCTTCGGACAGGGGGGAGAGACCCAGTACTTC
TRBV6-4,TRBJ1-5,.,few,CACRAGQNQPQHF,TGTGCCTGCCGGGCTGGACAGAATCAGCCCCAGCATTTT
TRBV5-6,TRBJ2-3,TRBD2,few,CASSLFSGLSTDTQYF,TGTGCCAGCAGCTTATTTAGCGGGCTTAGCACAGATACGCAGTATTTT
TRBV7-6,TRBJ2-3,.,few,CASSLGGQGTDTQYF,TGTGCCAGCAGCTTAGGCGGTCAGGGGACCGATACGCAGTATTTT
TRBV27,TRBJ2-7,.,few,CASSLVSRGQYEQYF,TGTGCCAGCAGTTTAGTCTCCAGGGGTCAGTACGAGCAGTACTTC
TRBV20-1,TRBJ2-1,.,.,CSAGQSSYNEQFF,TGCAGTGCAGGGCAGAGCTCCTACAATGAGCAGTTCTTC
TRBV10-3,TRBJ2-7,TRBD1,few,CAISGGPEGQGDSYEQYF,TGTGCCATCAGTGGGGGCCCGGAGGGACAGGGTGACTCCTACGAGCAGTACTTC
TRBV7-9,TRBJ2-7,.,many,CASSLDPIQYF,TGTGCCAGCAGCTTAGACCCAATCCAGTACTTC
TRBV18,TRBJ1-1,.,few,CASSVNRLGSSTEAFF,TGTGCCAGCTCCGTGAACCGGTTGGGTTCTAGCACTGAAGCTTTCTTT
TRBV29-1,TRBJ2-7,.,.,CSVGAGGQSYEQYF,TGCAGCGTTGGCGCCGGGGGACAGTCCTACGAGCAGTACTTC
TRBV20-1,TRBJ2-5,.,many,CSAIEDLQETQYF,TGCAGTGCGATCGAGGACCTCCAAGAGACCCAGTACTTC
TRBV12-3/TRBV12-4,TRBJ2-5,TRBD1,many,CASSLGSGGVETQYF,TGTGCCAGCAGTTTAGGGTCAGGGGGCGTGGAGACCCAGTACTTC
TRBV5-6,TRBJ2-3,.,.,CASSLRYSGTTDTQYF,TGTGCCAGCAGCTTACGTTACAGCGGAACCACAGATACGCAGTATTTT
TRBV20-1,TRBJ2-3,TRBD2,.,CSAQGLAEPNTQYF,TGCAGTGCCCAGGGACTAGCGGAACCAAATACGCAGTATTTT